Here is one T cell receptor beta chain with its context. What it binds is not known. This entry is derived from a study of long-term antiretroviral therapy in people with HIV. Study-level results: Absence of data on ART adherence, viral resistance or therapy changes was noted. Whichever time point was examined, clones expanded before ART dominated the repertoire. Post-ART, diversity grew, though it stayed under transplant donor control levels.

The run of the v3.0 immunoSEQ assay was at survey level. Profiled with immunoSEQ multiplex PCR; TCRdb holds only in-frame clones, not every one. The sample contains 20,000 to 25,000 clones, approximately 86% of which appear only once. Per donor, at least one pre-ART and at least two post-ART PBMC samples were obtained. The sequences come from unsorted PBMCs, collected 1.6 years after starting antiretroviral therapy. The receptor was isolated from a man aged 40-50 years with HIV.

The CDR3 protein is CASSPILSSGANVLTF. CDR3 DNA: TGCGCCAGCAGTCCGATTCTTAGCTCTGGGGCCAACGTCCTGACTTTC. V gene TRBV4-1 combines with J gene TRBJ2-6; D uncertain. Trimming pared 6 bases from V and 0 bases from J, leaving 12 bases between. The CDR3 sequence is 16 residues long. In germline, CDR1 is MGHRA, CDR2 YSYEKL.